This TCR beta chain was recorded in a study of T cells in Graves' hyperthyroidism and ophthalmopathy. Study-wide points: It was a median approximately 7.1 months before onset that the model predicted ophthalmopathy.

Researchers amplified the TCR beta CDR3 regions from RNA transcripts. The HTBI set primed first-round TCR CDR3 RT-PCR. One entry per CDR3 protein results from TCRdb running MiXCR on the multiplex PCR reads. Altogether about 350,000 distinct CDR3 sequences are present, approximately 15% being singletons, with the ten largest covering about 26%. This CDR3 comprises 14 residues. Trimming took off 6 bases at V and 8 bases at J, with 22 bases between the two ends. CDR1 and CDR2 from the germline V gene are DFQATT and SNEGSKA (reference sequence). Comment on this clonotype: The antigen remains undetermined.

Diagnoses were established using clinical symptoms, serum thyroxine and TRAb, thyroid ultrasound and orbital computed tomography. The receptor was isolated from a woman in her twenties or thirties with Graves' hyperthyroidism. This sequence joins TRBV20-1 and TRBJ1-2; perhaps TRBD1 as D (5 bases). The sequencing input was blood. CDR3 protein: CSALFRGGAPGYTF. CDR3 DNA sequence: TGCAGTGCCCTCTTCCGGGGTGGGGCGCCCGGCTACACCTTC.